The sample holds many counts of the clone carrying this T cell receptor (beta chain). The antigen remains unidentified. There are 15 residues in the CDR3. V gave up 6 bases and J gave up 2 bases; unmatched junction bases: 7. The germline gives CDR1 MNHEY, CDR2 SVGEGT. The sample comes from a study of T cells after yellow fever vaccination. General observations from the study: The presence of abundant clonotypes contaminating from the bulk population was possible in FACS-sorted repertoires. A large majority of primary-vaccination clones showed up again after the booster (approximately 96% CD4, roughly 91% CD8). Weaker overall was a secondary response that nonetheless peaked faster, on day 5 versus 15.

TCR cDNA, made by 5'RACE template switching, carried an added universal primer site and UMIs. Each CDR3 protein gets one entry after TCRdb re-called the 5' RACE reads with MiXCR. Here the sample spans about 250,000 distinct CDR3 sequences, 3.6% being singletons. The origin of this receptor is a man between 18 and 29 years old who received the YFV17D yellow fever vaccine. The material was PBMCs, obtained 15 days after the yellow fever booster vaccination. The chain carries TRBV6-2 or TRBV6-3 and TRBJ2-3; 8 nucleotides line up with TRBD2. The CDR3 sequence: CASRKRGTVTDTQYF. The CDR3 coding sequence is TGTGCCAGCAGGAAGCGGGGGACCGTCACAGATACGCAGTATTTT.